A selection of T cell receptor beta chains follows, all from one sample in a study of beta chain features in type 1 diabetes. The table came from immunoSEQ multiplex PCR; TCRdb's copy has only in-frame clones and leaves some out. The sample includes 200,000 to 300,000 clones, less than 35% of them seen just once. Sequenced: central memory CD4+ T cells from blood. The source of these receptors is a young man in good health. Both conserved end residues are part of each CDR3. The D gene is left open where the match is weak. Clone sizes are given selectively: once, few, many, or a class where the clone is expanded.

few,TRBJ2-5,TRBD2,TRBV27,TGTGCCAGCAGTTCTGGACTAGCGGGCCCTGGGACCCAGTACTTC,CASSSGLAGPGTQYF
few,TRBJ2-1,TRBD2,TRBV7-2,TGTGCCAGCAACCAACTAGCGGGGGCCCCCAATGAGCAGTTCTTC,CASNQLAGAPNEQFF
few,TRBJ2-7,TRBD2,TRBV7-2,TGTGCCAGCAGCTTAGATCGGACTAGCGGGAGCTACGAGCAGTACTTC,CASSLDRTSGSYEQYF
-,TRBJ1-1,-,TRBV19,TGTGCCAGTAGTATTCGTCGCGAAGCTTTCTTT,CASSIRREAFF
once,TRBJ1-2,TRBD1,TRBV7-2,TGTGCCAGCAGCTTAGCTTGGGGACAGGGAGATCGTGGGAGCGCCTTC,CASSLAWGQGDRGSAF
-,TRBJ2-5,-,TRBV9,TGTGCCAGCAGCGTAGCTTCGGCGGAGACCCAGTACTTC,CASSVASAETQYF
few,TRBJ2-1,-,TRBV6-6,TGTGCCAGCAGCCCAACCAGGGGCCCCAACAATGAGCAGTTCTTC,CASSPTRGPNNEQFF
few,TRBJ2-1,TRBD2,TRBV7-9,TGTGCCAGCAGCTCCCTCGGGGGACTAGCGGGTTACAATGAGCAGTTCTTC,CASSSLGGLAGYNEQFF
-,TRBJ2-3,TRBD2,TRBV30,TGTGCCTGCTCCGGGACTAGCCCAGATACGCAGTATTTT,CACSGTSPDTQYF
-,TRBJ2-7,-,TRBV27,TGTGCCAGCAGGGACTTCCGCTCCTACGAGCAGTACTTC,CASRDFRSYEQYF
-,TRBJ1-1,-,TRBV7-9,TGTGCCAGCAGCTCCCCCGGGGGCTACGAAGCTTTCTTT,CASSSPGGYEAFF
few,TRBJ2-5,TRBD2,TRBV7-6,TGTGCCAGCAGCTTCCGACTAGCGGGGGCCTTCCAAGAGACCCAGTACTTC,CASSFRLAGAFQETQYF
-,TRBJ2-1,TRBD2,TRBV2,TGTGCCAGCAGTCCCCGACTAGCGGAGGGTGAGCAGTTCTTC,CASSPRLAEGEQFF
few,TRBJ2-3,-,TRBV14,TGTGCCAGCAGCCAAACGATCCTGCTCGGAGATACGCAGTATTTT,CASSQTILLGDTQYF
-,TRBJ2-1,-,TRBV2,TGTGCCAGCAGTGGGGACGACAATGAGCAGTTCTTC,CASSGDDNEQFF
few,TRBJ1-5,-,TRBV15,TGTGCCACCAGGGCAGGGAGTGTTGGGCAGCCCCAGCATTTT,CATRAGSVGQPQHF
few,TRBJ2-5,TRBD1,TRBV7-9,TGTGCCAGCAGCATCCTAACCGGGACAGGGATCGAGACCCAGTACTTC,CASSILTGTGIETQYF
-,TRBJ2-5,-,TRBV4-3,TGCGCCAGCAGCCAAGATGGTCCTAGCCGTCTGGAGACCCAGTACTTC,CASSQDGPSRLETQYF
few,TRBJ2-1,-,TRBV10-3,TGTGCCAGCAGTTACAACGGTGGCGGGAATTACAATGAGCAGTTCTTC,CASSYNGGGNYNEQFF
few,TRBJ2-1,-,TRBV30,TGTGCCTGGAGTCCTGGGCGCAATGAGCAGTTCTTC,CAWSPGRNEQFF
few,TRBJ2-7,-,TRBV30,TGTGCCTGGAGTGTAGCAAACTCCTACGAGCAGTACTTC,CAWSVANSYEQYF
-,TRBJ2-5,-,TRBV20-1,TGCAGTGCCTGGACAGCTGAGACCCAGTACTTC,CSAWTAETQYF
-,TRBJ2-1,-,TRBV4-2,TGTGCCAGCAGCCAAGATTCGGGTACCTACAATGAGCAGTTCTTC,CASSQDSGTYNEQFF
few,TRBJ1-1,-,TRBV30,TGTGCCTGGAGTGTACGTGCCATGAACACTGAAGCTTTCTTT,CAWSVRAMNTEAFF
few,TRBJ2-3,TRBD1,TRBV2,TGTGCCAGCAGGGCAAAGCGGTCCAACAGGGGAGATACGCAGTATTTT,CASRAKRSNRGDTQYF
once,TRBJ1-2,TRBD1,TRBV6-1,TGTGCCAGCAGCGAACGGACAGGGATGGAAGGCGGCTACACCTTC,CASSERTGMEGGYTF
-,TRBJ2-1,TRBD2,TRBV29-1,TGCAGCGGCCGAACTAGCGGGGTGGAATGGGCCTACAATGAGCAGTTCTTC,CSGRTSGVEWAYNEQFF
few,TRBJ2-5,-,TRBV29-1,TGCAGCGTTTCACAGGCCCTCCAAGAGACCCAGTACTTC,CSVSQALQETQYF
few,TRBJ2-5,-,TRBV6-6,TGTGCCAGCCAATTGCGGGGCCAACAAGAGACCCAGTACTTC,CASQLRGQQETQYF
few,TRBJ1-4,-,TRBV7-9,TGTGCCAGCAATTGGGGCAGCGATGAAAAACTGTTTTTT,CASNWGSDEKLFF
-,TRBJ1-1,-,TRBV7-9,TGTGCCAGCAGCGTAGGAGCACAGAACACTGAAGCTTTCTTT,CASSVGAQNTEAFF
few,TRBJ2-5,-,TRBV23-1,TGCGCCAGCAGTCAATCGGGCTGGGAGGACCTTGGGACGCAAGAGACCCAGTACTTC,CASSQSGWEDLGTQETQYF
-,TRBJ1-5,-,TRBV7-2,TGTGCCAGCAGCCCTACTGCGACCGGTCAGCCCCAGCATTTT,CASSPTATGQPQHF
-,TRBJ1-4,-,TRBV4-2,TGTGCCAGCAGCCAAGATGGCCAGGGAAGTGAAAAACTGTTTTTT,CASSQDGQGSEKLFF
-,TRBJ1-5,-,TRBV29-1,TGCAGCGTTGAAGGACAGGTTGGACAGCCCCAGCATTTT,CSVEGQVGQPQHF
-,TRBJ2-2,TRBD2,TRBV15,TGTGCCACCAGCACAAAGCGGGGCGCGAACACCGGGGAGCTGTTTTTT,CATSTKRGANTGELFF
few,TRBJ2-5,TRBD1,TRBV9,TGTGCCAGCAGCGTAGCCCCGGGACAGCAAGAGACCCAGTACTTC,CASSVAPGQQETQYF
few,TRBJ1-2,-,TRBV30,TGTGCCTGGGGCTCACCTCAGGTCTTCTATGGCTACACCTTC,CAWGSPQVFYGYTF
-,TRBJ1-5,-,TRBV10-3,TGTGCCATCAGTGAGAGGGGTCAGCCCCAGCATTTT,CAISERGQPQHF
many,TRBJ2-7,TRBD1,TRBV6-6,TGTGCCAGCAGTTACTCGGGACAGGGGTACGAGCAGTACTTC,CASSYSGQGYEQYF
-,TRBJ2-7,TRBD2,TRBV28,TGTGCCAGCAGTACCGTTTTGGATCCCGAAGAGAGCGGGAGAGGAACCTACGAGCAGTACTTC,CASSTVLDPEESGRGTYEQYF
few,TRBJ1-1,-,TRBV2,TGTGCCAGCAACCGGGACGCCTCTGAAGCTTTCTTT,CASNRDASEAFF
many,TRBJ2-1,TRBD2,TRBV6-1,TGTGCCAGCAGTCCAAGCGGGGGGCTATACAATGAGCAGTTCTTC,CASSPSGGLYNEQFF
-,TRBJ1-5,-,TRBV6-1,TGTGCCTGTTCCGGGGCCGATAGCAATCAGCCCCAGCATTTT,CACSGADSNQPQHF
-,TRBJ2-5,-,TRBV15,TGTGCCACCAGCAGAGGGCAGGGAGAGACCCAGTACTTC,CATSRGQGETQYF
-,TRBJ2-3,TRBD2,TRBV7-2,TGTGCCAGCAGCCGACTAGCGGGGGGGCAATATACGCAGTATTTT,CASSRLAGGQYTQYF
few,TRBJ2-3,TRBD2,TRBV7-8,TGTGCCAGCAGCATACGGACTAGCGGGACCACAGATACGCAGTATTTT,CASSIRTSGTTDTQYF